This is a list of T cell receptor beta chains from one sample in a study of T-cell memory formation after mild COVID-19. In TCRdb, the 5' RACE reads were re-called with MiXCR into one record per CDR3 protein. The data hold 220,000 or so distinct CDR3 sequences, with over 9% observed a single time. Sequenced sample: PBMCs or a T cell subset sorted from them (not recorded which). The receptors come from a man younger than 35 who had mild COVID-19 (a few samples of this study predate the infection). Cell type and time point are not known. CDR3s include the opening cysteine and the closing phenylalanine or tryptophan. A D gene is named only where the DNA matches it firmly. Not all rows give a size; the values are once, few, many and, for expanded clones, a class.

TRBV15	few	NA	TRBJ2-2	CATSRSGILNTGELFF	TGTGCCACCAGCAGATCTGGGATTCTGAACACCGGGGAGCTGTTTTTT
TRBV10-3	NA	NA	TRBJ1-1	CAISEPTASNTEAFF	TGTGCCATCAGTGAGCCGACAGCGTCGAACACTGAAGCTTTCTTT
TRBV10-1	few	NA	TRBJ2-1	CASSVQGGDEQFF	TGCGCCAGCAGTGTCCAGGGGGGCGATGAGCAGTTCTTC
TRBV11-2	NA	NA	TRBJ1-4	CASSSARGAEKEKLFF	TGTGCCAGCAGCTCAGCAAGGGGCGCTGAAAAGGAAAAACTGTTTTTT
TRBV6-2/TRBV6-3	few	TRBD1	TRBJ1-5	CASTQGGTQPQHF	TGTGCCAGCACCCAGGGGGGGACTCAGCCCCAGCATTTT
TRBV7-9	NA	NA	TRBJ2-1	CASSQTRPQQFF	TGTGCCAGCAGCCAGACCCGTCCCCAGCAGTTCTTC
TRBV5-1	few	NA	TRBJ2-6	CASGLQSSGANVLTF	TGCGCCAGCGGACTACAGAGCTCTGGGGCCAACGTCCTGACTTTC
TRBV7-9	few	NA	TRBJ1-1	CASSFEAYTEAFF	TGTGCCAGCAGCTTCGAGGCGTACACTGAAGCTTTCTTT
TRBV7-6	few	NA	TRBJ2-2	CASSLMGAGYTGELFF	TGTGCCAGCAGCTTAATGGGCGCGGGTTACACCGGGGAGCTGTTTTTT
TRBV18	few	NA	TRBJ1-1	CASSPGPENTEAFF	TGTGCCAGCTCACCGGGACCGGAGAACACTGAAGCTTTCTTT
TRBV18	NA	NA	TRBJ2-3	CASSPIGNTDTQYF	TGTGCCAGCTCACCAATCGGGAACACAGATACGCAGTATTTT
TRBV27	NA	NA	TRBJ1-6	CASSFLGPNSPLHF	TGTGCCAGCAGTTTCCTGGGGCCTAATTCACCCCTCCACTTT
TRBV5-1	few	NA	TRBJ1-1	CASSLAGALVTEAFF	TGCGCCAGCAGCTTGGCAGGGGCACTGGTCACTGAAGCTTTCTTT
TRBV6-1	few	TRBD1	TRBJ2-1	CASSAGTGGYNEQFF	TGTGCCAGCAGTGCCGGGACAGGGGGGTACAATGAGCAGTTCTTC
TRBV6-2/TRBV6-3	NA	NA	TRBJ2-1	CASKWSLGAFGSYNEQFF	TGTGCCAGCAAATGGTCGCTTGGGGCCTTTGGGTCCTACAATGAGCAGTTCTTC
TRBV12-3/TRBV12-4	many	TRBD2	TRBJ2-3	CASSSSAGGTDTQYF	TGTGCCAGCAGCTCAAGTGCGGGGGGCACAGATACGCAGTATTTT
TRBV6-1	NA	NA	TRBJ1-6	CASSGQFTNSPLHF	TGTGCCAGCAGCGGACAGTTTACTAATTCACCCCTCCACTTT
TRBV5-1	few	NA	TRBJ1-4	CASSRNTDLNEKLFF	TGCGCCAGCAGCCGGAACACAGACCTTAATGAAAAACTGTTTTTT
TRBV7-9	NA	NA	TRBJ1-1	CASRERPGRMNTEAFF	TGTGCCAGCAGGGAGAGGCCGGGCAGGATGAACACTGAAGCTTTCTTT
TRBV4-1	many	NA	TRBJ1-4	CASSRGQMNEKLFF	TGCGCCAGCAGCCGCGGACAGATGAATGAAAAACTGTTTTTT
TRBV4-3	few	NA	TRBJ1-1	CASSQEEGDRRTEAFF	TGCGCCAGCAGCCAAGAGGAGGGAGACAGACGGACTGAAGCTTTCTTT
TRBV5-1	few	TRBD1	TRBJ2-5	CASSLKQGVETQYF	TGCGCCAGCAGCTTAAAACAGGGGGTAGAGACCCAGTACTTC
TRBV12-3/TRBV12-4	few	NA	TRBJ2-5	CASRGPMGQETQYF	TGTGCCAGCAGGGGACCGATGGGCCAAGAGACCCAGTACTTC
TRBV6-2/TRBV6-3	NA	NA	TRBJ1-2	CASSYAGSYGYTF	TGTGCCAGCAGTTACGCGGGCAGCTATGGCTACACCTTC
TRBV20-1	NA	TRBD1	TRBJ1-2	CSARDSQGAIYGYTF	TGCAGTGCTAGAGATTCCCAGGGGGCCATCTATGGCTACACCTTC
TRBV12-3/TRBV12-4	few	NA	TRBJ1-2	CASSLRAGSSNYGYTF	TGTGCCAGCAGTTTGAGGGCGGGGAGCTCCAACTATGGCTACACCTTC
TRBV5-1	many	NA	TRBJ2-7	CASSLEAGVYEQYF	TGCGCCAGCAGCTTGGAGGCAGGGGTCTACGAGCAGTACTTC